The 3 T cell receptor beta chains below all came from one sample that was sequenced in a study of CXCR3-negative and CXCR3-positive naive CD8 T cells. Study-wide points: TRB CDR3s were more hydrophobic in CXCR3-positive than in CXCR3-negative naive cells.

UMI-labeled 5' RACE TRB cDNA libraries were prepared from the cells. Using the 5' RACE reads, TCRdb records one entry per CDR3 protein without DNA. The listing records about 63,000 distinct CDR3 sequences. No antigen has been assigned to these receptors. What was sequenced was naive CXCR3+ CD8+ T cells from blood. Subset indicated: CD45RO-CCR7+CD27+CD95- naive CD8+ T cells expressing CXCR3 (TNR3+). The receptors derive from a human donor in good health. Some clones in this sample may be carry-over from other donors' samples.

The genes are TRBV7-2 and TRBJ2-1; TCRdb indicates TRBD2, and absent DNA this call remains unverified. The CDR3 spans 14 residues. Germline V CDR1 and CDR2: SGHTA, FQGNSA. This chain's CDR3 is CASSLGTSGSKQFF.

V gene TRBV20-1 combines with J gene TRBJ1-1. In germline, CDR1 is DFQATT, CDR2 SNEGSKA (reference sequence). The CDR3 loop spans 11 amino acids. The CDR3: CSVPLGTEASF.

V is TRBV9 and J is TRBJ2-1; checking the TCRdb D call of TRBD1 is not possible without DNA. The CDR3 runs to 17 residues. Germline V CDR1 and CDR2: SGDLS, YYNGEE. The CDR3 protein is CASSVGTRTGGDGEQFF.